The entry that follows covers one T cell receptor (beta chain) sequence. Its antigen is unknown. It has no much larger one-base neighbor in the sample; base qualities were not kept. The data were obtained in a study of T cell responses to AZD1222 COVID-19 vaccine (dated by TCRdb to the early 2020s). About the investigation overall: AZD1222 recipients with second doses at about 4 weeks or about 12 weeks were pooled, because spike-specific TCR depth and breadth did not differ between schedules. Trial participants were enrolled into age subgroups of 18-55, 56-69 and 70-plus years, which contained around 150, 28 and 57 TCR-sequenced participants, respectively. TCR sequencing covered fewer than 250 trial participants: 207 given two doses of AZD1222 and about 26 given two doses of MenACWY control vaccine.

V is reduced by 0 bases and J by 1 base, leaving a spacing of 10 bases between them. As encoded in the germline V gene (reference sequence), CDR1 is LNHDA while CDR2 is SQIVND. The CDR3 runs 17 amino acids, cysteine and phenylalanine included. The sequence is cut down to CDR3 DNA, 51 bases in frame from base 1. Overall results and qualifications from the work: Because no day 14 peak-response samples were available, repertoires were characterized only after the peak T cell response. Reportedly, close to half of the unique spike-specific TCRs recognized epitopes lying outside the regions that are mutated in the B.1.351 and B.1.1.7 variants. In the small 56-69-year group, the increase in depth fell short of significance, most likely because of low power. After two AZD1222 doses, both the breadth and the depth of spike-specific TCRs were significantly higher than at day 0 and than in MenACWY recipients. CD4 TCRs associated with the vaccine covered the entire spike protein, and the dominant responses were in regions 160-218 and 743-854. Conclusions about previously exposed vaccinees are limited because only five or six AZD1222 recipients were SARS-CoV-2 seropositive at baseline. Participants were mostly white British and included more females than males, and it was suggested by the authors that clonal diversity may have been underestimated.

The sample's time point label, in plain terms: baseline before first vaccination. Vaccinee samples were obtained from the UK trials COV001 and COV002, which included a single-blind randomized controlled phase 2/3 trial of AZD1222 (ChAdOx1 nCoV-19) in healthy adults. For TCRbeta chain sequencing, PBMC samples from trial participants were taken at day 0 and at day 28 after the second dose. The CDR3 regions of human TCRbeta chains were analyzed by immunosequencing. As for the original processing: Repertoire TCRs were checked for matches against a reference library of SARS-CoV-2-specific TCRs that had been generated using the MIRA antigen-specificity platform. Breadth was defined as the fraction of unique TCRs that were SARS-CoV-2-associated, and depth was defined as the fraction of total T cells that were SARS-CoV-2-associated. Each spike-specific TCR was assigned to its reactive spike region and to a CD4 or CD8 class using the MIRA data. Log10-transformed breadth and depth values were compared by one-way ANOVA with Sidak's multiple comparisons tests. TCRdb provides this immuneACCESS table in a form limited to in-frame rearrangements. Some clones are lacking; in checked studies, under half of them reflect an unresolved V gene, and why the rest are absent is not known. The DNA gave D and trimming, while V, J and clone size come from that table. Recorded for this sample are 140,000 to 150,000 clones; 93% of them occurred a single time. The ten largest account for about 5.1% of the sample.

The sample consisted of peripheral blood, taken on day 0 of AZD1222 vaccination. This clonotype was obtained from an adult in good health. The sequence links TRBV19 to TRBJ1-6, with the D gene not clear enough to name. The CDR3 sequence is CASSIDHVGSYNSPLHF. The sequenced DNA: TGTGCCAGTAGTATAGATCACGTCGGATCCTATAATTCACCCCTCCACTTT.